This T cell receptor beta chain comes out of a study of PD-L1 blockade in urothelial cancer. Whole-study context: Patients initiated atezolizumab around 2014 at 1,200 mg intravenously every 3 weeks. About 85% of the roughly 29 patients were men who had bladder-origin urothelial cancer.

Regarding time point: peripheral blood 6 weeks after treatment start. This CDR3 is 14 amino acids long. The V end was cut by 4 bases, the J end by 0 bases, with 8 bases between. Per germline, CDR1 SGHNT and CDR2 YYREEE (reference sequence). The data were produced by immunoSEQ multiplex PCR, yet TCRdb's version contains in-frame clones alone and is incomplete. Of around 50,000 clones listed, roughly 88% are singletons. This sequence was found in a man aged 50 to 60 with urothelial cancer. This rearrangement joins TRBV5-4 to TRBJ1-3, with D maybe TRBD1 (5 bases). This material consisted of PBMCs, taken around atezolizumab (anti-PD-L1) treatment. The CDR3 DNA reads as TGTGCCAGCAGCCCGACAGCCTCTGGAAACACCATATATTTT. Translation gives CASSPTASGNTIYF.